Presented here are 11 T cell receptor beta chains from one specimen sequenced in a study of blood T cell repertoires in COVID-19. TCRdb keeps only in-frame clones here, not all; method: immunoSEQ multiplex PCR. The sample lists about half a million clones, roughly 85% seen once, with approximately 3.4% in the top ten. Specimen: peripheral blood. These receptors were collected from a human donor in a cohort sampled during active COVID-19.

The chain employs TRBV6-5 and TRBJ2-7; TRBD1 agrees at 10 bases. Trimming cost V 7 bases and J 3 bases; bases outside gene matches: 6. The CDR3 loop spans 14 amino acids. Germline assignment: CDR1 MNHEY and CDR2 SVGAGI. The CDR3 spells CASILGTGVYEQYF. For the CDR3, the DNA is TGTGCCAGCATTCTCGGGACAGGGGTCTACGAGCAGTACTTC.

The sample holds one count of this clone. J is TRBJ2-7 and V is TRBV30, with unresolved D. Germline CDR1 and CDR2: GTSNPN and SVGIG (reference sequence). This CDR3 is 12 amino acids long. With 0 bases removed from V and 3 bases from J, the gap between germline ends came to 6 bases. The CDR3 nucleotides are TGTGCCTGGAGTGTATCCTACTACGAGCAGTACTTC. It translates to CAWSVSYYEQYF.

This chain connects TRBV5-1 to TRBJ1-2, with TRBD1 identical over 7 bases. This CDR3 has 14 residues. The ends lost 0 bases at V and 8 bases at J; junction bases unmatched: 7. CDR1 and CDR2 from the germline V gene are SGHRS and YFSETQ. The DNA for the CDR3 is TGCGCCAGCAGCTTGGGGGACAGCTCTAACGGCTACACCTTC. Translated, it gives CASSLGDSSNGYTF. The full variable domain, its missing parts supplied by reference TRBV5-1 and TRBJ1-2, is KAGVTQTPRYLIKTRGQQVTLSCSPISGHRSVSWYQQTPGQGLQFLFEYFSETQRNKGNFPGRFSGRQFSNSRSEMNVSTLELGDSALYLCASSLGDSSNGYTFGSGTRLTVV.

This rearrangement joins TRBV5-4 to TRBJ1-4, with unresolved D. Germline assignment: CDR1 SGHNT and CDR2 YYREEE (reference sequence). The CDR3 consists of 15 residues. V gave up 0 bases and J gave up 1 base, with 7 bases separating them. CDR3 nucleotide sequence: TGTGCCAGCAGCTTGGCCACAGAAACTAATGAAAAACTGTTTTTT. Protein sequence: CASSLATETNEKLFF. The full variable domain, in which reference TRBV5-4 and TRBJ1-4 provide the parts outside the CDR3, is ETGVTQSPTHLIKTRGQQVTLRCSSQSGHNTVSWYQQALGQGPQFIFQYYREEENGRGNFPPRFSGLQFPNYSSELNVNALELDDSALYLCASSLATETNEKLFFGSGTQLSVL.

Notes on this clone: At one end, the junction sequence differs from germline, possibly due to a read error. The V and J genes are TRBV3-1 (or the pseudogene TRBV3-2) and TRBJ1-1, with D possibly being TRBD1 (5 bases). CDR1 and CDR2 from the germline V gene are LGHDT and YNNKEL (reference sequence). This CDR3 is 14 amino acids long. CDR3 DNA: TGTGCCAGCAGACAAGGGGAGTTGAACACTGAAGCTTTCTTT. As protein: CASRQGELNTEAFF.

V and J are TRBV2 and TRBJ2-7, with a possible D match to TRBD1 (5 bases). V was trimmed by 2 bases and J by 5 bases, leaving 13 bases between them. Germline-derived CDR1 and CDR2 are SNHLY and FYNNEI. The CDR3 runs to 14 residues. CDR3 residues: CASSERQGINEQYF. The CDR3 nucleotides are TGTGCCAGCAGTGAAAGGCAGGGAATAAACGAGCAGTACTTC.

CDR3 DNA sequence: TGTGCCAGCAGTCCCCGGGGAGGGCAGACGAGCGAGCAGTTCTTC. This sequence encodes CASSPRGGQTSEQFF. The chain recombines TRBV6-2 or TRBV6-3 with TRBJ2-1; the match to TRBD2 covers 7 bases. There are 15 residues in the CDR3. The V and J ends lost 5 bases and 10 bases, in that order; junction bases with no gene match: 14. CDR1 and CDR2 (germline): MNHEY, SVGEGT.

The chain has TRBV4-2 and TRBJ1-4; D not resolved. There are 15 residues in the CDR3. Germline V gene sequence: CDR1 LGHNA, CDR2 YNFKEQ. V gave up 1 base and J gave up 5 bases, with 11 bases separating them. CDR3 in DNA: TGTGCCAGCAGCCAAGCTCTCGGCGGGAATGAAAAACTGTTTTTT. This translates into CASSQALGGNEKLFF.

The chain combines TRBV20-1 with TRBJ2-1; D may be TRBD2 (6 bases). Deletions cut 6 bases from V and 10 bases from J, with 13 bases between. This CDR3 region has 11 residues. Germline lookup yields CDR1 DFQATT and CDR2 SNEGSKA (reference sequence). Written as DNA, the CDR3 is TGCAGTGCCCCCATTAGCGGCGAGCAGTTCTTC. This gives the protein CSAPISGEQFF.

In regard to this clone: Other DNA sequences in the sample encode the same CDR3. CDR3 protein: CASSLGLVTGELFF. CDR3 DNA sequence: TGTGCCAGCAGCTTGGGACTAGTAACCGGGGAGCTGTTTTTT. This chain connects TRBV7-2 to TRBJ2-2, with 8 bases fitting TRBD2. The CDR3 is made up of 14 amino acids. Germline CDR1 reads SGHTA; CDR2 reads FQGNSA. Trimming cost V 3 bases and J 5 bases; bases outside gene matches: 2.

The rearrangement links TRBV11-3 to TRBJ2-3, with 7 positions matching TRBD2. The CDR3 runs to 15 residues. The ends lost 4 bases at V and 3 bases at J; junction bases unmatched: 7. Germline loops: CDR1 SGHNT, CDR2 YENEEA. The CDR3 DNA reads TGTGCCAGCAGCTCCGGCGGGAGTAAGACAGATACGCAGTATTTT. As protein: CASSSGGSKTDTQYF.